Shown below are 8 T cell receptor beta chains from a single sample sequenced in a study of cytomegalovirus exposure and HLA in healthy donors. In the PCR, 60 Vbeta and 13 Jbeta primers were used. Assay used: immunoSEQ multiplex PCR; TCRdb lists only in-frame clones, some missing. The sample holds 150,000 or so clones, roughly 74% seen once. The sequencing input was PBMCs. The receptors originated from a man between 18 and 35 years old in good health and CMV-seropositive.

This chain links TRBV10-3 with TRBJ2-1; TRBD2 might be the D (5 bases). Trimming took 6 bases from V and 9 from J, leaving 18 bases between them. The germline gives CDR1 ENHRY, CDR2 SYGVKD. The CDR3 contains 14 residues. The CDR3 sequence: CAISGSEGVGEQFF. CDR3 DNA: TGTGCCATCAGCGGCAGTGAGGGAGTGGGTGAGCAGTTCTTC.

This clone was seen many times. The chain links TRBV19 to TRBJ1-2; 8 bases map to TRBD1. This CDR3 region has 14 residues. CDR1 LNHDA and CDR2 SQIVND come from the germline V gene (reference sequence). Trimming cost V 7 bases and J 3 bases; bases outside gene matches: 7. The CDR3 spells CASNPGQEYYGYTF. The CDR3 DNA sequence: TGTGCCAGTAACCCGGGACAGGAGTACTATGGCTACACCTTC.

The V gene is TRBV10-3, the J gene TRBJ2-5; 7 nucleotides line up with TRBD1. Germline loops: CDR1 ENHRY, CDR2 SYGVKD. V shed 6 bases, J shed 3 bases, and the junction held 4 bases outside the gene matches. The length of the CDR3 is 13 residues. CDR3 loop: CAISDGTEETQYF. DNA of the CDR3: TGTGCCATCAGCGATGGGACAGAAGAGACCCAGTACTTC.

This chain uses TRBV18 with TRBJ1-1; 8 bases line up with TRBD1. From germline, CDR1 is KGHSH and CDR2 LQKENI. The CDR3 sequence is 17 residues long. Trimming at V came to 2 bases and at J to 4 bases, leaving 12 bases not matched to a gene. CDR3 loop: CASSPSRGRRGITEAFF. CDR3 nucleotides: TGTGCCAGCTCACCATCCAGGGGGCGGAGGGGGATCACTGAAGCTTTCTTT.

This clone was detected only a few times. V gene TRBV11-3 combines with J gene TRBJ2-3; D perhaps matches TRBD2 (6 bases). This CDR3 has 14 amino acids. The germline gives CDR1 SGHNT, CDR2 YENEEA. V lost 5 bases to trimming and J lost 4 bases, with 13 bases between them. The CDR3: CASSPGVGADTQYF. CDR3 DNA: TGTGCCAGCAGCCCGGGGGTAGGGGCAGATACGCAGTATTTT.

This clone was recorded once. The chain uses TRBV6-1 and TRBJ1-1, with TRBD1 matching 7 bases. The CDR3 loop spans 14 amino acids. V lost 7 bases and J lost 2; bases outside the gene matches: 7. Germline V lookup: CDR1 MNHNS, CDR2 SASEGT. CDR3 loop: CASTKDRSNTEAFF. The CDR3 nucleotides are TGTGCCAGCACCAAGGACAGGAGTAACACTGAAGCTTTCTTT.

This chain's CDR3 is CASSPEWTSAYEQYF. The DNA for the CDR3 is TGTGCCAGCTCACCTGAATGGACTAGCGCCTACGAGCAGTACTTC. The chain recombines TRBV18 with TRBJ2-7; 9 nucleotides align to TRBD2. The CDR3 has 15 residues. Looked up from germline, CDR1 is KGHSH and CDR2 is LQKENI. V shed 3 bases, J shed 2 bases, and the junction held 5 bases outside the gene matches.

The chain employs TRBV28 and TRBJ1-4, with D possibly matching TRBD1 (6 bases). V was clipped by 5 bases and J by 0 bases, with 16 bases between them. Per the germline V gene, CDR1 is MDHEN and CDR2 is SYDVKM. The CDR3 runs 17 residues. CDR3 nucleotides: TGTGCCAGCAGTGATTTACAGGGATCCGCAACTAATGAAAAACTGTTTTTT. Its translation is CASSDLQGSATNEKLFF. Using reference TRBV28 and TRBJ1-4 for the parts outside the CDR3, the full variable domain is DVKVTQSSRYLVKRTGEKVFLECVQDMDHENMFWYRQDPGLGLRLIYFSYDVKMKEKGDIPEGYSVSREKKERFSLILESASTNQTSMYLCASSDLQGSATNEKLFFGSGTQLSVL.